The sequence of this T cell receptor beta chain was determined in a study of T cell repertoires in cytomegalovirus infection. Study details: Signatures in public TCR beta sequences pointed to both CMV infection and matching HLA type. Study observations and caveats: Dominating the ex vivo response were TCR beta clonotypes that were CMV-specific and HLA-C-restricted.

Trimming removed 5 bases from V and 0 bases from J, with 13 bases in between. CDR1 and CDR2 from the germline V gene are LNHNV and YYDKDF (reference sequence). The CDR3 spans 15 residues. Of note for this clonotype: Its specificity is not known.

One entry per CDR3 protein results from TCRdb running MiXCR on the reads. The sample records fewer than 200,000 distinct CDR3 sequences, roughly 9% being singletons. The TCR sequence derives from a human donor in good health (CMV status not recorded). Some clones in this sample may be carry-over from other donors' samples. Material for sequencing was PBMCs. The J gene is TRBJ1-2, the V gene TRBV15; D possibly corresponds to TRBD1 (5 bases). The CDR3 sequence is CATSRGTDANYGYTF. The DNA of the CDR3 is TGTGCCACCAGCCGAGGGACTGACGCTAACTATGGCTACACCTTC.